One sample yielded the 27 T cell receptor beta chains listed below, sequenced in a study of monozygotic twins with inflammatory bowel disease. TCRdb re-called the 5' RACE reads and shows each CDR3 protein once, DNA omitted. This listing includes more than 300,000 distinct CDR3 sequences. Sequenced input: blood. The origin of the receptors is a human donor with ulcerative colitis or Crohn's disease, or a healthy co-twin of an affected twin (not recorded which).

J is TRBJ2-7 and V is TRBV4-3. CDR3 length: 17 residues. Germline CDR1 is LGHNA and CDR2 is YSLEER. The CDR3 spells CASSQDLGAVSWREQYF.

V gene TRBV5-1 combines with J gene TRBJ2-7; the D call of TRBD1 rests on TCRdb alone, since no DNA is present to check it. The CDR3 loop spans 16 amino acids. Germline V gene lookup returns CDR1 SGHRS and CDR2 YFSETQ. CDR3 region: CASSLPIAGGPYEQYF.

CDR3: CASSLAFEQYF. V and J are TRBV28 and TRBJ2-7. Germline V lookup: CDR1 MDHEN, CDR2 SYDVKM. The CDR3 length is 11 residues. Full variable domain (rest looked up from reference TRBV28 and TRBJ2-7): DVKVTQSSRYLVKRTGEKVFLECVQDMDHENMFWYRQDPGLGLRLIYFSYDVKMKEKGDIPEGYSVSREKKERFSLILESASTNQTSMYLCASSLAFEQYFGPGTRLTVT.

This chain's CDR3 is CASSQERSQPQHF. The chain is built from TRBV4-3 and TRBJ1-5. Germline V gives CDR1 LGHNA, CDR2 YSLEER. The CDR3 has 13 amino acids.

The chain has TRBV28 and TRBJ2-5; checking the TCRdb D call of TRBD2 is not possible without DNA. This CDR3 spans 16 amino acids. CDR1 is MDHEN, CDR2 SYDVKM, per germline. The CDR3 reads CASSIGTSGRLGTQYF.

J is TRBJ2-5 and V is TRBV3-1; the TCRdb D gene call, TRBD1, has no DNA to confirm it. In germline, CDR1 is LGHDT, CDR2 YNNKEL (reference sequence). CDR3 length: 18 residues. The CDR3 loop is CASSQQQGLTVFSGPQYF.

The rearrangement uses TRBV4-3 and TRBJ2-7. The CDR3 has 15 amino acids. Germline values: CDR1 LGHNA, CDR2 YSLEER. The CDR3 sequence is CASSQDSIGSGEQYF.

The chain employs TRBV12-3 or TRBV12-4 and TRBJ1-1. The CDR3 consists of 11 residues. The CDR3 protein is CASSLFEEAFF.

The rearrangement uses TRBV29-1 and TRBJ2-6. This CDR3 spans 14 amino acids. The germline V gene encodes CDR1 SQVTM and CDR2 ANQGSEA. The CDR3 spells CSVTSYSGANVLTF.

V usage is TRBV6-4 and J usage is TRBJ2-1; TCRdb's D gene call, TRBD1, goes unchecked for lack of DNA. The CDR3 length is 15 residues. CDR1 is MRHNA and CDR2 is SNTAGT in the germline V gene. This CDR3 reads CASSEGGGTYNEQFF.

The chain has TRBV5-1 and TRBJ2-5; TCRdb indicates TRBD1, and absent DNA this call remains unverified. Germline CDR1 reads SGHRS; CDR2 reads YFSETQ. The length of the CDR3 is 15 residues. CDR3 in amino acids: CASSLARDYQETQYF.

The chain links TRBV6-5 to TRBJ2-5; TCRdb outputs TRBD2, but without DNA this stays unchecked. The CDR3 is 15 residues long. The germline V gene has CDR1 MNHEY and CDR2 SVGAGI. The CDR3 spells CASSWMLATQETQYF.

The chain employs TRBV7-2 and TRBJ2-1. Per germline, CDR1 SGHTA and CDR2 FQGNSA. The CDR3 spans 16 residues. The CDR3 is CASSLVHDSSYNEQFF. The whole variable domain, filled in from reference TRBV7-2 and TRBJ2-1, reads GAGVSQSPSNKVTEKGKDVELRCDPISGHTALYWYRQSLGQGLEFLIYFQGNSAPDKSGLPSDRFSAERTGGSVSTLTIQRTQQEDSAVYLCASSLVHDSSYNEQFFGPGTRLTVL.

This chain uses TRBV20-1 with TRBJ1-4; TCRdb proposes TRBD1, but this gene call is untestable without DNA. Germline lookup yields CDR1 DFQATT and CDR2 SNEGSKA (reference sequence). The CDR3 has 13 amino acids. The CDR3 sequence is CSARQGGNEKLFF.

This CDR3 reads CSARARQGSNYGYTF. This rearrangement joins TRBV20-1 to TRBJ1-2; checking the TCRdb D call of TRBD1 is not possible without DNA. Germline V CDR1 and CDR2: DFQATT, SNEGSKA (reference sequence). The CDR3 runs 15 residues.

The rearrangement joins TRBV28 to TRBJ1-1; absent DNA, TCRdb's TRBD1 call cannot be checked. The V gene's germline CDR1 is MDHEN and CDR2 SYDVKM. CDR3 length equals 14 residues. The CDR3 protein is CASSFSRSITEAFF.

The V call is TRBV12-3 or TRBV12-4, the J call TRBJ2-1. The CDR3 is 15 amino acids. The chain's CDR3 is CASSPREFSYNEQFF.

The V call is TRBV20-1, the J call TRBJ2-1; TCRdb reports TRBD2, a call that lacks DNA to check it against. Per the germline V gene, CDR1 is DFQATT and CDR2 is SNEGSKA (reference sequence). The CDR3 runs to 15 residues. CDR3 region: CSSKEPGTTITEQFF.

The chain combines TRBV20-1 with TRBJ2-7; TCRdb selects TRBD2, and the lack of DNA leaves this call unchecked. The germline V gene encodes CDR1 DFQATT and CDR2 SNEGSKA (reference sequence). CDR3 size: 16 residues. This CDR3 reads CSAHSSGTSLRNEQYF.

The CDR3: CASSYATGGEYF. The chain couples TRBV6-6 to TRBJ2-7; TCRdb names TRBD1, which stays unverified in the absence of DNA. Per germline, CDR1 MNHNY and CDR2 SVGAGI (reference sequence). The CDR3 totals 12 residues.

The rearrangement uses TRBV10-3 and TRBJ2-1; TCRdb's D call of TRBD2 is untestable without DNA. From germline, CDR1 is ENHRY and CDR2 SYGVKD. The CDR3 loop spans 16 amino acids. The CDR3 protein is CAISDFGTRAVNEQFF.

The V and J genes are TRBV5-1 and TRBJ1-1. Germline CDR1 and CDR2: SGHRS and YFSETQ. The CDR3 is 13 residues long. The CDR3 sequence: CASSILGNTEAFF.

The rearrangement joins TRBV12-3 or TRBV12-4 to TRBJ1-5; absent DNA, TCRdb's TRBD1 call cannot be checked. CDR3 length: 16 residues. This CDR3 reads CASSPTTGYSNQPQHF.

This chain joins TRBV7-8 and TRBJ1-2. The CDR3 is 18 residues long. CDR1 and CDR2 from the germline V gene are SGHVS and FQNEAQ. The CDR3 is CASSFTDPYKSPNYGYTF.

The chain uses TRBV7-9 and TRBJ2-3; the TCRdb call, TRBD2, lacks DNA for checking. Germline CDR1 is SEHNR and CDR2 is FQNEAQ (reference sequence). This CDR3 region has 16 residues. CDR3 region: CASSPIAGPSTDTQYF.

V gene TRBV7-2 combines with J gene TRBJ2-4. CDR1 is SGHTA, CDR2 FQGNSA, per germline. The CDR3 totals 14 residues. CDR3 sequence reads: CASSLAGDQNMQYF.

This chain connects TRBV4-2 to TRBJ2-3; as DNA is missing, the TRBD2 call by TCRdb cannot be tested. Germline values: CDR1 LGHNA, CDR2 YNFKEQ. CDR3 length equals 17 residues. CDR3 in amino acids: CASSRDGLAGSADTQYF.